A selection of T cell receptor beta chains follows, all from one sample in a study of blood T cell repertoires in COVID-19. Repertoires were generated with immunoSEQ multiplex PCR, while TCRdb's copy carries only in-frame clones and drops some. The sample has 89,000 or so clones; more than 80% are singletons. The specimen was peripheral blood. These receptors originate from a man aged 45-65 years with COVID-19, enrolled during active disease. CDR3s include the opening cysteine and the closing phenylalanine or tryptophan. The order of the fields is D gene, J gene, V gene, clone size, CDR3 protein, CDR3 DNA. D genes are given only for firm matches. Clone size is given for some rows only: seen once, a few or many times, or a class if the clone is expanded.

D: TRBD1; J: TRBJ2-7; V: TRBV7-9; size: NA; CDR3: CASSHRTGEPYEQYF; DNA: TGTGCCAGCAGCCACCGGACAGGAGAACCCTACGAGCAGTACTTC
D: NA; J: TRBJ2-1; V: TRBV7-9; size: NA; CDR3: CASSLMDRHHAEQFF; DNA: TGTGCCAGCAGCTTGATGGACAGACACCACGCTGAGCAGTTCTTC
D: NA; J: TRBJ2-5; V: TRBV6-5; size: NA; CDR3: CASSRKGRETQYF; DNA: TGTGCCAGCAGTAGAAAGGGGAGGGAGACCCAGTACTTC
D: TRBD1; J: TRBJ1-1; V: TRBV30; size: NA; CDR3: CAWSAYRGMTEAFF; DNA: TGTGCCTGGAGTGCCTACAGGGGAATGACTGAAGCTTTCTTT
D: NA; J: TRBJ2-7; V: TRBV5-1; size: NA; CDR3: CASSLRQGWYEQYF; DNA: TGCGCCAGCAGCTTGAGGCAGGGTTGGTACGAGCAGTACTTC
D: NA; J: TRBJ2-2; V: TRBV29-1; size: once; CDR3: CSVRQGYTGELFF; DNA: TGCAGCGTTCGCCAGGGATACACCGGGGAGCTGTTTTTT
D: TRBD2; J: TRBJ2-7; V: TRBV5-4; size: NA; CDR3: CASSSREGTLSYEQYF; DNA: TGTGCCAGCAGCTCCCGGGAGGGGACCTTGTCCTACGAGCAGTACTTC
D: NA; J: TRBJ1-5; V: TRBV3-1/TRBV3-2; size: few; CDR3: CASSQVAGLNQPQHF; DNA: TGTGCCAGCAGCCAAGTAGCAGGGTTGAATCAGCCCCAGCATTTT
D: NA; J: TRBJ2-1; V: TRBV2; size: NA; CDR3: CASSGDFNEQFF; DNA: TGTGCCAGCAGTGGTGACTTCAATGAGCAGTTCTTC
D: TRBD1; J: TRBJ1-5; V: TRBV2; size: NA; CDR3: CASRDDRVGQPQHF; DNA: TGTGCCAGCAGAGACGACAGGGTTGGGCAGCCCCAGCATTTT
D: TRBD2; J: TRBJ2-3; V: TRBV19; size: NA; CDR3: CASSPSGGTDTQYF; DNA: TGTGCCAGTAGTCCTAGCGGGGGCACAGATACGCAGTATTTT
D: NA; J: TRBJ1-2; V: TRBV28; size: NA; CDR3: CASSPGGGRVYGYTF; DNA: TGTGCCAGCAGCCCTGGGGGGGGGCGCGTCTATGGCTACACCTTC
D: TRBD1; J: TRBJ1-2; V: TRBV5-5; size: once; CDR3: CASSLGDRGLDYGYTF; DNA: TGTGCCAGCAGCTTGGGGGACAGGGGGCTAGACTATGGCTACACCTTC
D: TRBD1; J: TRBJ1-5; V: TRBV6-2/TRBV6-3; size: NA; CDR3: CASSYYGQGDQPQHF; DNA: TGTGCCAGCAGTTACTACGGACAGGGAGATCAGCCCCAGCATTTT
D: NA; J: TRBJ1-4; V: TRBV10-3; size: NA; CDR3: CAIRGAETTNEKLFF; DNA: TGTGCCATCAGAGGGGCAGAAACAACTAATGAAAAACTGTTTTTT
D: TRBD1; J: TRBJ1-5; V: TRBV10-1; size: NA; CDR3: CASSESSMDRGWDQPQHF; DNA: TGCGCCAGCAGTGAGTCGAGCATGGACAGGGGGTGGGATCAGCCCCAGCATTTT
D: NA; J: TRBJ1-4; V: TRBV4-2; size: NA; CDR3: CASSQTGTTNEKLFF; DNA: TGTGCCAGCAGCCAAACAGGGACAACTAATGAAAAACTGTTTTTT
D: NA; J: TRBJ1-6; V: TRBV28; size: NA; CDR3: CASTLFTGYNSPLHF; DNA: TGTGCCAGCACCCTATTCACAGGTTATAATTCACCCCTCCACTTT
D: TRBD2; J: TRBJ2-1; V: TRBV4-3; size: NA; CDR3: CASSQEPAGGFINEQFF; DNA: TGCGCCAGCAGCCAAGAGCCAGCGGGGGGGTTTATCAATGAGCAGTTCTTC
D: NA; J: TRBJ1-6; V: TRBV7-2; size: once; CDR3: CASSLTTGTVSPLHF; DNA: TGTGCCAGCAGCCTGACAACAGGGACGGTCTCACCCCTCCACTTT
D: NA; J: TRBJ2-1; V: TRBV19; size: NA; CDR3: CASRHRSAGRNEQFF; DNA: TGTGCCAGTAGGCATCGAAGTGCGGGCCGCAATGAGCAGTTCTTC
D: NA; J: TRBJ2-7; V: TRBV5-1; size: few; CDR3: CASSWDKAYEQYF; DNA: TGCGCCAGCAGCTGGGACAAGGCCTACGAGCAGTACTTC
D: NA; J: TRBJ2-3; V: TRBV11-3; size: NA; CDR3: CASSPPKTDTQYF; DNA: TGTGCCAGCAGCCCTCCTAAGACAGATACGCAGTATTTT
D: NA; J: TRBJ2-2; V: TRBV7-9; size: NA; CDR3: CASSLDSPTGELFF; DNA: TGTGCCAGCAGCTTGGACAGCCCCACCGGGGAGCTGTTTTTT
D: NA; J: TRBJ2-2; V: TRBV3-1/TRBV3-2; size: NA; CDR3: CASSQDYRRTSGELFF; DNA: TGTGCCAGCAGCCAAGATTACAGGAGAACGTCCGGGGAGCTGTTTTTT
D: TRBD2; J: TRBJ2-1; V: TRBV29-1; size: NA; CDR3: CSVGGLAGGYNEQFF; DNA: TGCAGCGTTGGAGGACTAGCGGGGGGGTACAATGAGCAGTTCTTC
D: NA; J: TRBJ2-7; V: TRBV19; size: NA; CDR3: CASSKSSQGSPYEQYF; DNA: TGTGCCAGTAGTAAGTCTTCGCAGGGAAGTCCTTACGAGCAGTACTTC
D: NA; J: TRBJ1-2; V: TRBV9; size: NA; CDR3: CASSVDIQGKNGYTF; DNA: TGTGCCAGCAGCGTAGATATACAGGGAAAGAACGGCTACACCTTC
D: TRBD2; J: TRBJ2-3; V: TRBV11-2; size: NA; CDR3: CASSLASGGRGPDTQYF; DNA: TGTGCCAGCAGCTTAGCTAGCGGGGGGCGAGGGCCAGATACGCAGTATTTT
D: NA; J: TRBJ1-4; V: TRBV6-1; size: NA; CDR3: CASSEQQGWLEKLFF; DNA: TGTGCCAGCAGTGAACAGCAGGGCTGGTTGGAAAAACTGTTTTTT
D: TRBD2; J: TRBJ2-3; V: TRBV7-2; size: NA; CDR3: CASSLISGEVTQYF; DNA: TGTGCCAGCAGCTTAATAAGCGGGGAGGTTACGCAGTATTTT
D: NA; J: TRBJ2-3; V: TRBV7-9; size: NA; CDR3: CATLGRGVTDTQYF; DNA: TGTGCCACCCTGGGGCGGGGAGTCACAGATACGCAGTATTTT
D: NA; J: TRBJ2-7; V: TRBV10-2; size: NA; CDR3: CASRSVSYEQYF; DNA: TGCGCCAGCAGATCCGTTAGCTACGAGCAGTACTTC
D: NA; J: TRBJ1-2; V: TRBV5-1; size: NA; CDR3: CASSLEIGRKGGYTF; DNA: TGCGCCAGCAGCTTGGAAATCGGGAGAAAGGGTGGCTACACCTTC
D: TRBD2; J: TRBJ2-5; V: TRBV9; size: NA; CDR3: CASSIGGAQGTQYF; DNA: TGTGCCAGCAGCATCGGGGGGGCCCAAGGGACCCAGTACTTC
D: NA; J: TRBJ2-7; V: TRBV10-2; size: few; CDR3: CASSQGYSYEQYF; DNA: TGCGCCAGCAGTCAGGGTTACTCCTACGAGCAGTACTTC
D: TRBD1; J: TRBJ2-1; V: TRBV19; size: NA; CDR3: CASTMSPGTGNNEQFF; DNA: TGTGCCAGTACCATGTCCCCCGGGACAGGGAACAATGAGCAGTTCTTC
D: NA; J: TRBJ2-2; V: TRBV11-3; size: NA; CDR3: CASSLGSTGELFF; DNA: TGTGCCAGCAGCCTCGGGTCCACCGGGGAGCTGTTTTTT
D: NA; J: TRBJ2-5; V: TRBV27; size: NA; CDR3: CASGLDGQETQYF; DNA: TGTGCCAGCGGACTCGATGGCCAAGAGACCCAGTACTTC
D: TRBD2; J: TRBJ2-1; V: TRBV27; size: NA; CDR3: CASSPSRGGPYNEQFF; DNA: TGTGCCAGCAGCCCCAGTCGGGGGGGGCCTTACAATGAGCAGTTCTTC
D: TRBD1; J: TRBJ2-3; V: TRBV12-5; size: NA; CDR3: CASGLTPGQGSDTQYF; DNA: TGTGCTAGTGGTTTGACTCCGGGACAGGGTTCAGATACGCAGTATTTT
D: NA; J: TRBJ1-2; V: TRBV6-5; size: few; CDR3: CASSYGQGRGYTF; DNA: TGTGCCAGCAGTTACGGGCAGGGAAGGGGCTACACCTTC